One and the same sample provided the 5 T cell receptor beta chains below, sequenced in a study of breast tumors, draining lymph nodes, adjacent tissues. From the multiplex PCR reads, TCRdb called clonotypes with MiXCR, one entry per CDR3 protein. The data show 150,000 to 200,000 distinct CDR3 sequences, 33% seen once. Breast cancer patients provided tissue from their axillary draining lymph nodes. Input material: axillary lymph node tissue. The receptors originated from a female donor with breast cancer. Some clones in this sample may be carry-over from other donors' samples.

This clonotype came up many times. The rearrangement links TRBV7-2 to TRBJ2-1; D is undetermined. Per germline, CDR1 SGHTA and CDR2 FQGNSA. CDR3 length equals 12 residues. The ends were cut back, 0 bases at V and 7 bases at J, with 4 bases in the middle. As DNA, the CDR3 is TGTGCCAGCAGCTTAGCCAAGAATGAGCAGTTCTTC. Translation gives CASSLAKNEQFF.

This clonotype was counted at least ten times. The chain carries TRBV4-3 and TRBJ2-1; D not resolved. V dropped 0 bases and J dropped 0 bases, with 15 bases sitting between them. The CDR3 consists of 18 residues. Germline CDR1 and CDR2: LGHNA and YSLEER. CDR3 sequence (DNA): TGCGCCAGCAGCCAAGATTGGGGTGGCTCCGGCTCCTACAATGAGCAGTTCTTC. Translated: CASSQDWGGSGSYNEQFF.

This clonotype was recorded many times. This may be a read error, as it is one base from a much larger clone. The DNA is left out, because the CDR3 cannot be placed on it with certainty; the CDR3 is given as TCRdb lists it. J is TRBJ2-1 and V is TRBV9. The CDR3 region is 15 residues in length, termini included. In germline, CDR1 is SGDLS, CDR2 YYNGEE. The CDR3: CASSVGGGSYNEPFF.

Concerning this clonotype itself: Since no conserved phenylalanine or tryptophan closes the CDR3, a read error is the likely cause. V gene TRBV13 combines with J gene TRBJ2-5; TRBD1 or TRBD2 may be the D gene (5 bases each). CDR1 PRHDT and CDR2 FYEKMQ come from the germline V gene (reference sequence). Trimming left V 5 bases short and J 4 bases short, with 11 bases between. The CDR3 has 13 residues. The CDR3 nucleotides read TGTGCCAGCAGCCAACGGGGCTTAGAGACCCAGTACCTC. Its protein product is CASSQRGLETQYL.

This clonotype was counted ten times or more. The rearrangement links TRBV20-1 to TRBJ2-2; D not resolved. The CDR3 extends over 13 amino acids. The germline CDR1 and CDR2 sequences are DFQATT and SNEGSKA (reference sequence). V lost 3 bases to trimming and J lost 2 bases, with 7 bases between them. Here the CDR3 DNA reads TGCAGTGCTAGCGGGCCTAACACCGGGGAGCTGTTTTTT. This codes for CSASGPNTGELFF.